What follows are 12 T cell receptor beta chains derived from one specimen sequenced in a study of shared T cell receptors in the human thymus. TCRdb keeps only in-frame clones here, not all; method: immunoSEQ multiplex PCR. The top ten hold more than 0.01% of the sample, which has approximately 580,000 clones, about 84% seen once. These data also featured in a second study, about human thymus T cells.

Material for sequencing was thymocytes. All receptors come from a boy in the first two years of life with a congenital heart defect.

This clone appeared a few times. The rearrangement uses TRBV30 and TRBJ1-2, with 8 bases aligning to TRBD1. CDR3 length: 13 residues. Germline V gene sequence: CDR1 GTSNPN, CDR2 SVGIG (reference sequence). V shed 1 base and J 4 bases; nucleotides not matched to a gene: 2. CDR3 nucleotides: TGTGCCTGGAGTGGACAGGGGACCTATGGCTACACCTTC. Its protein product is CAWSGQGTYGYTF.

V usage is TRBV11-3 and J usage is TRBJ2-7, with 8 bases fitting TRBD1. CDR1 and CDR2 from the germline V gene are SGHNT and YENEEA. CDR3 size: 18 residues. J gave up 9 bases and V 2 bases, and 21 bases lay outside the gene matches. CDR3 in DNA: TGTGCCAGCAGCTTAACGACAGTCCCGGGACAGGTTTGCTTAGTGCAGTACTTC. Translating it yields CASSLTTVPGQVCLVQYF. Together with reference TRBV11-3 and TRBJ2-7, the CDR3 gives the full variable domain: EAGVVQSPRYKIIEKKQPVAFWCNPISGHNTLYWYLQNLGQGPELLIRYENEEAVDDSQLPKDRFSAERLKGVDSTLKIQPAELGDSAVYLCASSLTTVPGQVCLVQYFGPGTRLTVT.

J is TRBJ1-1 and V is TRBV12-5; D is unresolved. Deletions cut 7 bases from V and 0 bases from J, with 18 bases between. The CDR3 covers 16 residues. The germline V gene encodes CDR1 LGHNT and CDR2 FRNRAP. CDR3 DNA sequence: TGTGCTAGTGCCCCACCACGGAGTTCCATGAACACTGAAGCTTTCTTT. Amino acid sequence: CASAPPRSSMNTEAFF.

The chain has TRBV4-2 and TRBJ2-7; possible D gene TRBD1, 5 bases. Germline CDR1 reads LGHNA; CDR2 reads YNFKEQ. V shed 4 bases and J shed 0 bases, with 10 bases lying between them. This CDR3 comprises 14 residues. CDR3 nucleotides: TGTGCCAGCAGCCCCTTAGGGGCCTCCTACGAGCAGTACTTC. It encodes CASSPLGASYEQYF.

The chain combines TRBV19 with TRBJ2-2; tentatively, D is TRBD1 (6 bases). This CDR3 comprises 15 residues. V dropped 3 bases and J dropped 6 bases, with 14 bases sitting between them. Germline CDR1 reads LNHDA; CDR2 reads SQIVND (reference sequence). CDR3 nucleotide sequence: TGTGCCAGTAGTATGAATACAGGGAATGCCGGGGAGCTGTTTTTT. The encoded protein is CASSMNTGNAGELFF.

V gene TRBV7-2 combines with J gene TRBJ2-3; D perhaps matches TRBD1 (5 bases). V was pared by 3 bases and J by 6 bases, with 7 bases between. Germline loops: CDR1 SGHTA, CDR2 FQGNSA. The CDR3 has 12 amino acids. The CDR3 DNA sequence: TGTGCCAGCAGCTTCCACAGGGATACGCAGTATTTT. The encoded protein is CASSFHRDTQYF.

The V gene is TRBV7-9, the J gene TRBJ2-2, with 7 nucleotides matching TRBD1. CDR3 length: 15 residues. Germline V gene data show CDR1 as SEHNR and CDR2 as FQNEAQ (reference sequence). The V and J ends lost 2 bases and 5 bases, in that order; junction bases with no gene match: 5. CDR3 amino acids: CASSLSRGRTGELFF. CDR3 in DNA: TGTGCCAGCAGCTTATCGAGGGGGCGGACCGGGGAGCTGTTTTTT.

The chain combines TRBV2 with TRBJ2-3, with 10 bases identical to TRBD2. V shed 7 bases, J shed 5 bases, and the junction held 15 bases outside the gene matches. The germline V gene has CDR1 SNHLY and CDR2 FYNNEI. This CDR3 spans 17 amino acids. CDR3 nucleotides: TGTGCCAGCACCCTCCCTGGGCTAGCGGGAGACATAGATACGCAGTATTTT. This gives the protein CASTLPGLAGDIDTQYF.

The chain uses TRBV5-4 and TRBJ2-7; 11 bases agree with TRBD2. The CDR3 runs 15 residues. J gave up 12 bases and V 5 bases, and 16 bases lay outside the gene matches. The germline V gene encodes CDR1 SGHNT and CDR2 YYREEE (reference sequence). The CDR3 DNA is TGTGCCAGCAGAGCCGGGACTAGCGGCGCCGATTTTCCGTACTTC. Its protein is CASRAGTSGADFPYF.

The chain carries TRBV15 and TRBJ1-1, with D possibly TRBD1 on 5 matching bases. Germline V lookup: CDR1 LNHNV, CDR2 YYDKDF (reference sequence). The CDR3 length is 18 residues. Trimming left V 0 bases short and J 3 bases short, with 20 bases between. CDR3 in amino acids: CATSRDRGGGWRDTEAFF. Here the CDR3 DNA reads TGTGCCACCAGCAGAGATCGCGGGGGGGGGTGGCGGGACACTGAAGCTTTCTTT.

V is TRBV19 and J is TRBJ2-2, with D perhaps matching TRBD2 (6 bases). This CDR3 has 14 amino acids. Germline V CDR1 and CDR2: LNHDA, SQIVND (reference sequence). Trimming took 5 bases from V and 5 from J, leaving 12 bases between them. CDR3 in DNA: TGTGCCAGTAGTCCCCGGACTAAGACCGGGGAGCTGTTTTTT. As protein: CASSPRTKTGELFF. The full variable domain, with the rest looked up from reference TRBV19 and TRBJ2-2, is DGGITQSPKYLFRKEGQNVTLSCEQNLNHDAMYWYRQDPGQGLRLIYYSQIVNDFQKGDIAEGYSVSREKKESFPLTVTSAQKNPTAFYLCASSPRTKTGELFFGEGSRLTVL.

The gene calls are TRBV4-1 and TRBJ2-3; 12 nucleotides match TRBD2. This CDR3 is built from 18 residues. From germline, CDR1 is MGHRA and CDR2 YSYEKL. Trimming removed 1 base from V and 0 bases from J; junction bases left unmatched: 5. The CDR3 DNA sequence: TGCGCCAGCAGCCAAGCGTGGGGGACTAGCGGGAGCACAGATACGCAGTATTTT. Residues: CASSQAWGTSGSTDTQYF.